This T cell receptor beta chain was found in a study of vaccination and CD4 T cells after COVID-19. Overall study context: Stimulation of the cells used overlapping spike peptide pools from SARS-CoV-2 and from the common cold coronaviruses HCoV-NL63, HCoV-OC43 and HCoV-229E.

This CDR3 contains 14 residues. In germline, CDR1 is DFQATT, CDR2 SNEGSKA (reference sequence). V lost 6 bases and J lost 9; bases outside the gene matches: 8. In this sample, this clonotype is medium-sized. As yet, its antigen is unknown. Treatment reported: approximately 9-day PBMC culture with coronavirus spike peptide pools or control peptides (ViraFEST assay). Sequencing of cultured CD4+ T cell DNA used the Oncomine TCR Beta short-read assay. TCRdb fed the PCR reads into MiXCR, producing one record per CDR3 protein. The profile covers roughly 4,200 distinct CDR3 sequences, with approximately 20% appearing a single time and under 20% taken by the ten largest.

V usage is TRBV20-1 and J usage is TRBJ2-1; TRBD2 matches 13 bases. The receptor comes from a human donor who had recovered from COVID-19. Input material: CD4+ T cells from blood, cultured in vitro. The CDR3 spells CSAPTSGGAGEQFF. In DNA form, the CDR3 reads TGCAGTGCCCCTACTAGCGGGGGGGCCGGTGAGCAGTTCTTC.